The clone carrying this T cell receptor beta chain was seen more than once but under ten times. Its matching antigen is unknown. TCRdb analysed the reads with MiXCR anew, one entry per CDR3 protein. The sample has over 95,000 distinct CDR3 sequences, 30% seen once. The data were taken from a study of T cell repertoires in cytomegalovirus infection. Study overall: Use of recently identified HLA-C-restricted and well-studied HLA-B-restricted CMV epitopes was part of the study. Indications came from public TCR beta signatures; they pointed to CMV infection and to a matching HLA type.

The germline V gene has CDR1 SNHLY and CDR2 FYNNEI. V shed 4 bases, J shed 6 bases, and the junction held 8 bases outside the gene matches. The length of the CDR3 is 15 residues. Study-level points and caveats: Public TCR beta family frequency separated CMV-and-HLA carriers, including in an independent cohort. HLA-C-restricted TCR beta clonotypes specific for CMV led the ex vivo response.

The V and J genes are TRBV2 and TRBJ2-1, with 8 bases that match TRBD2. Sequenced material: CD8+ T cells from cultured PBMCs, taken from culture after CMV antigen stimulation. The receptor's source is a human donor in good health (CMV status not recorded). Some clones in this sample may be carry-over from other donors' samples. CDR3 amino acids: CASSVDGGAGNEQFF. The CDR3 DNA reads as TGTGCCAGCAGTGTTGACGGGGGGGCCGGCAATGAGCAGTTCTTC. Combining the CDR3 with reference TRBV2 and TRBJ2-1 gives the whole variable domain EPEVTQTPSHQVTQMGQEVILRCVPISNHLYFYWYRQILGQKVEFLVSFYNNEISEKSEIFDDQFSVERPDGSNFTLKIRSTKLEDSAMYFCASSVDGGAGNEQFFGPGTRLTVL.